This T cell receptor (beta chain) was profiled in a study of Ad26.COV2.S vaccination and SARS-CoV-2 variants. Whole-study context: Donor got 5x10^10 or 1x10^11 viral particles of Ad26.COV2.S. Study conclusions and caveats: Researchers reported similar non-spike TCR breadth in vaccine and placebo recipients. Substantial breadth was reported for post-vaccination spike-specific CD8+ and CD4+ T cells. Measures of TCR breadth and depth may have fallen short of total T cell responses.

Turning to this clone: Its antigen is not known.

Assay: immunoSEQ multiplex PCR; the TCRdb copy retains only in-frame clones and omits some. This table holds more than 300,000 clones, around 83% found once. The CDR3 extends over 10 amino acids. Deletions cut 5 bases from V and 0 bases from J, with 1 base between. In germline, CDR1 is SQVTM, CDR2 ANQGSEA. Regarding treatment: around 19 received Ad26.COV2.S at low or high dose, single or two shots; 5 received placebo; per-sample allocation not given. The investigators took samples on day 63 after the first vaccine or placebo injection. The chain uses TRBV29-1 and TRBJ1-1; the D is unclear. The receptor was isolated from a person between 18 and 60 years old who received the Ad26.COV2.S COVID-19 vaccine or a placebo. This material consisted of peripheral blood, taken in a trial of Ad26.COV2.S vaccine versus placebo. CDR3 loop: CSVMNTEAFF. The CDR3 DNA sequence: TGCAGCGTTATGAACACTGAAGCTTTCTTT.